This T cell receptor (beta chain) comes out of a study of T cell repertoires in cytomegalovirus infection. About the study: Recently identified HLA-C-restricted CMV epitopes and well-studied HLA-B-restricted CMV epitopes were used by the study. In public TCR beta signatures, there were indications of both CMV infection and matching HLA type.

Notes on the study in general: Carriers of CMV plus the relevant HLA were identified by cumulative public TCR beta family frequency. HLA-C-restricted CMV-specific TCR beta clonotypes prevailed in the ex vivo response.

The table lists this clonotype with a few counts. Its antigen is currently unknown. TCRdb ran MiXCR on the reads and lists one entry per CDR3 protein. Of roughly 340,000 distinct CDR3 sequences listed, 25% to 30% are singletons. J was trimmed by 7 bases and V by 6 bases; bases with no gene match: 8. CDR1 KGHSH and CDR2 LQKENI come from the germline V gene. The CDR3 has 14 residues. Material: cultured PBMCs, obtained from culture after CMV antigen stimulation. The chain uses TRBV18 and TRBJ1-1; 10 bases are shared with TRBD1. This TCR was sampled from a human donor in good health (CMV status not recorded). Some clones in this sample may be carry-over from other donors' samples. The CDR3: CASSRLTGGYEAFF. The CDR3 DNA reads TGTGCCAGCTCGCGATTGACAGGGGGCTATGAAGCTTTCTTT.